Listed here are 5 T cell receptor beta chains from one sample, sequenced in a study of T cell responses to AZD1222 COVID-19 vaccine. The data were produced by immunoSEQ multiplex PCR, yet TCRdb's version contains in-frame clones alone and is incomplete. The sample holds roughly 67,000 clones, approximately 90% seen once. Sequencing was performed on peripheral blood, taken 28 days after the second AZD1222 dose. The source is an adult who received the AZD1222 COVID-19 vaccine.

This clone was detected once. The CDR3 here is CASGLGTSTKQYF. The DNA of the CDR3 is TGTGCTAGTGGTTTGGGGACGTCTACCAAGCAGTACTTC. V gene TRBV12-5 combines with J gene TRBJ2-7; no definite D call. CDR1 and CDR2 from the germline V gene are LGHNT and FRNRAP. V was trimmed by 1 base and J by 8 bases, leaving 12 bases between them. The CDR3 runs to 13 residues.

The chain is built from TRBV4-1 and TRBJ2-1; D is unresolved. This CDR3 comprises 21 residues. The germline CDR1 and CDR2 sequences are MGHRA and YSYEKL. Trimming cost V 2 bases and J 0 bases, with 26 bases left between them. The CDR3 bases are TGCGCCAGCAGCCAACAACGCCACCTCTCGGGCTTAAGTAGCTCCTACAATGAGCAGTTCTTC. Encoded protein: CASSQQRHLSGLSSSYNEQFF.

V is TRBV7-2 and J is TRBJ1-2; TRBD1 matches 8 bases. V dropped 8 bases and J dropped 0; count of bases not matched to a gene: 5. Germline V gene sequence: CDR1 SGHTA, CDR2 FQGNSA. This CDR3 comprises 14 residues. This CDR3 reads CASSRTGTNYGYTF. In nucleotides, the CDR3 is TGTGCCAGCTCCAGGACAGGGACTAACTATGGCTACACCTTC.

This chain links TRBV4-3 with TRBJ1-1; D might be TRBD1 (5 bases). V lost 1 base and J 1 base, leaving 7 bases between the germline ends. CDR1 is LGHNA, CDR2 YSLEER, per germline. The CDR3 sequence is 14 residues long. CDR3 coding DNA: TGCGCCAGCAGCCAAGGCGACAGGAACACTGAAGCTTTCTTT. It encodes CASSQGDRNTEAFF.

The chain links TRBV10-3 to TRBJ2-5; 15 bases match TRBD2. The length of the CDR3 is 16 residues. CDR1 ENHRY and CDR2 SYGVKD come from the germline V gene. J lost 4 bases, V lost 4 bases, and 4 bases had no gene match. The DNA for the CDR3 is TGTGCCATCAGTGGGACTAGCGGGAGGGCCTTAGAGACCCAGTACTTC. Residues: CAISGTSGRALETQYF.